What follows are 2 T cell receptor beta chains derived from one specimen sequenced in a study of CD8+CD57+ T cells in acquired aplastic anemia. By flow cytometry, patients selected for sequencing had shown an expansion of CD8+CD57+ cells. Profiles of TCR beta VDJ and CDR3 were generated from a genomic DNA template. A single record per CDR3 protein comes from TCRdb applying MiXCR to the reads. Of 150,000 to 200,000 distinct CDR3 sequences listed, more than 45% were seen once; the top ten hold about 1%. Sequenced material: sorted CD4+, CD8+, or CD8+CD57+ T cells (not recorded which) from PBMCs. The receptors were gathered from a human donor with aplastic anemia.

This clonotype has at least ten counts. The genes are TRBV3-1 and TRBJ2-5; D gene unclear. CDR3 length: 13 residues. From germline, CDR1 is LGHDT and CDR2 YNNKEL (reference sequence). Trimming cost V 1 base and J 0 bases, with 3 bases left between them. The CDR3 spells CASSQAHQETQYF. The DNA of the CDR3 is TGTGCCAGCAGCCAAGCCCACCAAGAGACCCAGTACTTC.

The rearrangement joins TRBV2 to TRBJ1-2, with D uncertain. Trimming pared 1 base from V and 4 bases from J, leaving 1 base between. The CDR3 length is 11 residues. The germline CDR1 and CDR2 sequences are SNHLY and FYNNEI. CDR3 protein: CASSEGYGYTF. For the CDR3, the DNA is TGTGCCAGCAGTGAAGGCTATGGCTACACCTTC. The full variable domain, with the rest looked up from reference TRBV2 and TRBJ1-2, is EPEVTQTPSHQVTQMGQEVILRCVPISNHLYFYWYRQILGQKVEFLVSFYNNEISEKSEIFDDQFSVERPDGSNFTLKIRSTKLEDSAMYFCASSEGYGYTFGSGTRLTVV.